Below, one T cell receptor (beta chain) is given with its context. Generated by immunoSEQ multiplex PCR, the TCRdb table keeps only in-frame clones and is missing some. The sample holds about 50,000 clones; around 90% are singletons and the top ten take about 0.24%. CDR1 is GTSNPN, CDR2 SVGIG, per germline (reference sequence). The CDR3 contains 16 residues. Trimming left V 2 bases short and J 2 bases short, with 13 bases between. This sample is drawn from a study of T cell changes during pregnancy in multiple sclerosis. The receptor comes from a female donor with multiple sclerosis, enrolled in a pregnancy study. Sequenced here: CD4+ T cells from peripheral blood mononuclear cells, sampled in the second trimester of pregnancy. J is TRBJ2-6 and V is TRBV30; tentatively, D is TRBD2 (7 bases). The CDR3 reads CAWSKGGGAGANVLTF. The CDR3 DNA sequence: TGTGCCTGGAGTAAGGGGGGGGGCGCTGGGGCCAACGTCCTGACTTTC.